A selection of T cell receptor beta chains follows, all from one sample in a study of PD-1 blockade in mismatch repair-deficient tumors. Sequencing used immunoSEQ multiplex PCR; TCRdb keeps in-frame clones, though not all of them. The table records roughly 110,000 clones, about three quarters of them present only once. The sequences come from peripheral blood, collected about 60 weeks after starting pembrolizumab. The receptors stem from an adult with mismatch repair-deficient cancer. CDR3s include the opening cysteine and the closing phenylalanine or tryptophan. Each record gives: clone size, J gene, CDR3 length, V gene, CDR3 protein. Only some rows state a clone size, as once, few, many or a class for expanded clones.

-,TRBJ2-1,15,TRBV5-1,CASSLNTGSRNEQFF
-,TRBJ2-7,14,TRBV7-9,CASSLQGGVEEQYF
-,TRBJ1-2,16,TRBV4-1,CASSQWAGARIYGYTF
-,TRBJ2-5,12,TRBV18,CASSQGQETQYF
-,TRBJ2-1,10,TRBV29-1,CSVAGNEQFF
few,TRBJ2-1,13,TRBV7-7,CASSLDRTNEQFF
-,TRBJ1-1,14,TRBV4-1,CASSQLQANTEAFF
-,TRBJ2-7,14,TRBV11-2,CASSLISHPYEQYF
few,TRBJ1-2,12,TRBV10-3,CAISGTHDGYTF
-,TRBJ2-7,17,TRBV5-1,CASTLRPGTSGTSEQYF
-,TRBJ2-1,14,TRBV29-1,CSISEGTENNEQFF
-,TRBJ2-2,16,TRBV9,CASSVSGNIHTGELFF
-,TRBJ1-1,15,TRBV6-1,CASLPWGSGNTEAFF
few,TRBJ2-2,15,TRBV7-3,CASRPRVGDTGELFF
-,TRBJ2-1,18,TRBV4-2,CASSPAGTSGILYNEQFF
-,TRBJ1-4,14,TRBV5-1,CASKAAGGNEKLFF
-,TRBJ1-1,14,TRBV14,CASSPPGGLLGAFF
once,TRBJ2-1,15,TRBV6-1,CASSALAGTYNEQFF
-,TRBJ1-2,15,TRBV19,CASSAQQNPNYGYTF
once,TRBJ2-7,15,TRBV9,CASSVDLMSSYEQYF
-,TRBJ1-2,16,TRBV5-1,CASSVEPGRRNYGYTF
-,TRBJ2-7,12,TRBV4-1,CASSSGGYEQYF
-,TRBJ2-7,15,TRBV7-8,CASSIQGRQNHEQYF
-,TRBJ2-3,18,TRBV15,CATSRDGGRGRGTDTQYF
-,TRBJ2-2,15,TRBV13,CASSLRGENTGELFF
once,TRBJ2-7,15,TRBV14,CASSQEVSRIYEQYF
-,TRBJ2-1,18,TRBV7-2,CASSDSRRTSGIPNEQFF
-,TRBJ2-5,15,TRBV13,CASTLLPGPQETQYF
-,TRBJ2-3,12,TRBV9,CASSVGSDTQYF
few,TRBJ2-7,12,TRBV7-8,CASSLAASQQYF
-,TRBJ2-7,13,TRBV30,CAWKGGQTGEQYF
-,TRBJ2-7,15,TRBV15,CATSSWTSGENEQYF
-,TRBJ2-2,14,TRBV19,CASSLGLNTGELFF
-,TRBJ1-2,13,TRBV29-1,CSVEVQGTYGYTF
-,TRBJ2-4,17,TRBV7-3,CASSPGLAGAGKNIQYF
once,TRBJ2-1,14,TRBV19,CASSAQEARREQFF
-,TRBJ2-1,18,TRBV5-5,CASSLRPEAGGGHNEQFF
few,TRBJ1-5,15,TRBV2,CASSELGSTYQPQHF
-,TRBJ2-1,14,TRBV9,CASSFSRGSHEQFF
-,TRBJ1-1,12,TRBV6-5,CASYSGVTEAFF
-,TRBJ1-2,13,TRBV5-4,CASSPDGNYGYTF
few,TRBJ2-5,15,TRBV5-1,CASSLLAGLKETQYF
-,TRBJ2-1,15,TRBV7-2,CASSLVGLSYNEQFF
-,TRBJ1-5,15,TRBV6-1,CASSEGPTANQPQHF
-,TRBJ2-2,13,TRBV6-1,CASTWSGTGELFF
-,TRBJ2-1,16,TRBV7-6,CASSLGAGQGGSEQFF